The text below deals with one T cell receptor beta chain. This sample stems from a study of blood T cell repertoires in COVID-19. Study-wide background: Whether acute or convalescent, the COVID-19 samples came from the United States, Italy and Spain.

Seattle cases were enrolled at active infection and followed longitudinally. Authors' data handling: Amplifying reference gene primers gave estimates of nucleated cell counts. Method: immunoSEQ multiplex PCR; TCRdb's copy keeps in-frame clones and lacks some. The V and J calls and clone size come from that table; D and trimming were worked out from the DNA. The sample includes about 240,000 clones, about four fifths seen only once; the top ten take 6% to 8%. Germline assignment: CDR1 SGHNT and CDR2 YENEEA. Trimming stripped 1 base from V and 5 bases from J, with 17 bases between. This CDR3 region has 16 residues.

The sequence was collected from a woman aged 80 or over with COVID-19, enrolled during active disease. Specimen: peripheral blood. The chain combines TRBV11-3 with TRBJ1-1; D perhaps matches TRBD1 (6 bases). For the CDR3, the DNA is TGTGCCAGCAGCTTAGGGAAAGGGGGGGGATGGACTGAAGCTTTCTTT. It yields the protein CASSLGKGGGWTEAFF.